The clone carrying this T cell receptor (beta chain) has only a few counts. Antigen unknown. Per germline, CDR1 SGHRS and CDR2 YFSETQ. The CDR3 consists of 13 residues. The V and J ends lost 2 bases and 5 bases respectively, with 10 bases between them. One entry per CDR3 protein results from TCRdb running MiXCR on the 5' RACE reads. Found here are more than 200,000 distinct CDR3 sequences, roughly 17% of them singletons; the top ten hold 3.5%. The sample originates from a study of T-cell memory formation after mild COVID-19. Across the whole study: TCR clustering was largely donor specific.

Whole-study findings and limits: Contracting clones, day 15 to 85, had balanced CD4/CD8, and later expanders favored CD4+. CD8+ contracting clones occupied EMRA, while CD4+ ones occupied mainly CM and EM.

Sequencing was carried out using PBMCs or a T cell subset sorted from them (not recorded which). The receptor was derived from a young man who had mild COVID-19 (a few samples of this study predate the infection). Cell type and time point are not known. The J gene is TRBJ2-5, the V gene TRBV5-1; a possible D gene is TRBD2 (5 bases). CDR3 loop: CASSFRGPETQYF. The DNA for the CDR3 is TGCGCCAGCAGCTTTCGAGGGCCGGAGACCCAGTACTTC.